This is a list of T cell receptor beta chains from one sample in a study of T cell responses to AZD1222 COVID-19 vaccine. Repertoires were generated with immunoSEQ multiplex PCR, while TCRdb's copy carries only in-frame clones and drops some. This sample has about 120,000 clones; 65% to 90% occur once, and the top ten carry around 7.7%. This specimen was peripheral blood, taken on day 0 of AZD1222 vaccination. The receptor source for this set is an adult in good health. The conserved cysteine and the conserved F or W are not part of the CDR3 here.

j_call,v_call,cdr3_aa
TRBJ2-1,TRBV11-3,ASSLGGEVFNEQF
TRBJ2-7,TRBV5-6,ASHRATGYEQY
TRBJ1-6,TRBV6-1,ASSEEWLLPLH
TRBJ2-1,TRBV6-1,ASSEELAGERF
TRBJ1-2,TRBV5-1,ASSLEPGQNYGYT
TRBJ2-5,TRBV2,ASSEEETQY
TRBJ1-5,TRBV15,ATSRDAGQHRF
TRBJ2-3,TRBV4-1,ASRTNTDTQY
TRBJ2-1,TRBV5-1,ASSFGVYEQF
TRBJ2-1,TRBV6-6,ASRRGRGGGAAYNEQF
TRBJ1-1,TRBV28,ASRGRWGTEAF
TRBJ1-2,TRBV6-1,ASSEAGQVGYGYT
TRBJ1-2,TRBV7-2,ASSLATGSTGASYT
TRBJ1-4,TRBV25-1,ASSVQGGSKLF
TRBJ2-7,TRBV28,ASIPPSGRVLEQY
TRBJ1-6,TRBV27,ASSLSPGQGNSPLH
TRBJ2-1,TRBV3-1/TRBV3-2,ASSQDVKTGNEQF
TRBJ2-1,TRBV7-9,ASSLVAGEQF
TRBJ2-1,TRBV4-2,ASSQVLSGLAGGREQF
TRBJ2-5,TRBV19,ASQGTSGSWETQY
TRBJ2-2,TRBV7-3,ASSLTTDTGELF
TRBJ2-7,TRBV6-5,ASRTRGQGLYEQY
TRBJ2-7,TRBV7-9,ASSKTGVGEQY
TRBJ2-3,TRBV7-2,ASSQGTSTDTQY
TRBJ2-7,TRBV29-1,SVLKLRGASYEQY
TRBJ1-2,TRBV11-2,ASSLVLGTRDYT
TRBJ2-5,TRBV7-6,ASSLAGARETQY
TRBJ1-2,TRBV9,ASSVVEQAGGYT
TRBJ1-2,TRBV28,ASSGAGNYGYT
TRBJ2-7,TRBV7-9,ASSPSLARYEQY
TRBJ1-6,TRBV6-5,ASRQTRSPLH
TRBJ1-5,TRBV30,AWTRTGLNQPQH
TRBJ2-7,TRBV29-1,SVDFSGEQY
TRBJ2-7,TRBV28,ATRNSYEQY
TRBJ2-2,TRBV2,ASSDDRGQTGELF
TRBJ1-5,TRBV19,ASSISSGTYQPQH